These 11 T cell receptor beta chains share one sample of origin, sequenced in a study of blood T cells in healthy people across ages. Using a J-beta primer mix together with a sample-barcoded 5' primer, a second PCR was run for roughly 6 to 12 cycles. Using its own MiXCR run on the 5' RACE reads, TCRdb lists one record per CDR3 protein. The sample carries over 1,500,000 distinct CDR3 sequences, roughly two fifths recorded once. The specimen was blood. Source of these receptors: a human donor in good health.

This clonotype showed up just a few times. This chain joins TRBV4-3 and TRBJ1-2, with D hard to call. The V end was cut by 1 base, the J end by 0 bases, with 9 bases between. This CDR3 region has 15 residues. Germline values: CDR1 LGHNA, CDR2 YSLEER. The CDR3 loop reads CASSQVSGANYGYTF. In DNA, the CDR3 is TGCGCCAGCAGCCAAGTGTCCGGGGCTAACTATGGCTACACCTTC.

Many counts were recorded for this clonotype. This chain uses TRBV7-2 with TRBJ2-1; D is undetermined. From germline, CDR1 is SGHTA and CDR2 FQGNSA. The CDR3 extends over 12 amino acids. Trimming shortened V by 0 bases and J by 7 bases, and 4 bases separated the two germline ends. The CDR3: CASSLARNEQFF. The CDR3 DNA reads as TGTGCCAGCAGCTTAGCTAGAAATGAGCAGTTCTTC.

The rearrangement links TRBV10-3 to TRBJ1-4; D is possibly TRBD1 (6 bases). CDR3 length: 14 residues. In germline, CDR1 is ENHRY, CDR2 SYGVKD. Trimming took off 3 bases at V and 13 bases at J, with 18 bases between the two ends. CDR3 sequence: CAISEGVGDKGLFF. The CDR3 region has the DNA TGTGCCATCAGTGAAGGTGTGGGGGACAAAGGACTGTTTTTT.

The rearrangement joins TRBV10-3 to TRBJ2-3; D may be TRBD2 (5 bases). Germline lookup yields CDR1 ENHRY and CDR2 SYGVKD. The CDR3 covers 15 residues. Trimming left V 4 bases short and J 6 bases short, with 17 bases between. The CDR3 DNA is TGTGCCATCAGTGGGGCTAAGGACCGAGGGGATACGCAGTATTTT. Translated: CAISGAKDRGDTQYF.

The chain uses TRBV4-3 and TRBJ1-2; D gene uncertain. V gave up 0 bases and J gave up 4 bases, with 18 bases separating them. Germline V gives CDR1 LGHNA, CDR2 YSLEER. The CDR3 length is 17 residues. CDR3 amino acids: CASSQDVPGNLRYGYTF. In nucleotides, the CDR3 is TGCGCCAGCAGCCAAGACGTACCGGGGAACTTGCGCTATGGCTACACCTTC.

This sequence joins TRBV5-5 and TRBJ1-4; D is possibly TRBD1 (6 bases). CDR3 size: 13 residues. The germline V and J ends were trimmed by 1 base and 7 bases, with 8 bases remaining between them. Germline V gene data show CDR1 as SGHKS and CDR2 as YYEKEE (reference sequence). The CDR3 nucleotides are TGTGCCAGCAGCTTGCCGACAGGTGAAAAACTGTTTTTT. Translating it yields CASSLPTGEKLFF.

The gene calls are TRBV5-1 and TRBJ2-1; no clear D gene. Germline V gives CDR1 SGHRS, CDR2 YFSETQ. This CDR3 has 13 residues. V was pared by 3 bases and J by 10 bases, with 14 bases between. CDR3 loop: CASSWAKVREQFF. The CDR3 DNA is TGCGCCAGCAGCTGGGCTAAAGTGAGAGAGCAGTTCTTC.

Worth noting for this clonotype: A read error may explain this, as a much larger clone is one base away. The CDR3 DNA sequence: TGCAGCGCAGGGGCCCGACAGGGGGCCATCTATGGCTACACCTTC. It codes for CSAGARQGAIYGYTF. The genes are TRBV29-1 and TRBJ1-2, with 10 bases aligning to TRBD1. The ends lost 7 bases at V and 4 bases at J; junction bases unmatched: 12. The CDR3 spans 15 residues. CDR1 SQVTM and CDR2 ANQGSEA come from the germline V gene.

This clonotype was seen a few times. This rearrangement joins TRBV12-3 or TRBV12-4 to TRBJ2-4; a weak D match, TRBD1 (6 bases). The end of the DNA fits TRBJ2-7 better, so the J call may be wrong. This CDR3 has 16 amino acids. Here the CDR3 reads CASSYRDTSFDDEQYF. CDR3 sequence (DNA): TGTGCCAGCAGTTACCGGGACACAAGTTTTGACGACGAGCAGTACTTC.

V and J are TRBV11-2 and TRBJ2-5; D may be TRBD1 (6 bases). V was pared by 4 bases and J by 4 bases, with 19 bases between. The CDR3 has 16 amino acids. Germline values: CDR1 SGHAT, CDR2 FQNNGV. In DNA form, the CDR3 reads TGTGCCAGCAGCTGGGGGACATCAATAATCCGAGAGACCCAGTACTTC. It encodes CASSWGTSIIRETQYF. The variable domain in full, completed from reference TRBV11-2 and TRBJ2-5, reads EAGVAQSPRYKIIEKRQSVAFWCNPISGHATLYWYQQILGQGPKLLIQFQNNGVVDDSQLPKDRFSAERLKGVDSTLKIQPAKLEDSAVYLCASSWGTSIIRETQYFGPGTRLLVL.

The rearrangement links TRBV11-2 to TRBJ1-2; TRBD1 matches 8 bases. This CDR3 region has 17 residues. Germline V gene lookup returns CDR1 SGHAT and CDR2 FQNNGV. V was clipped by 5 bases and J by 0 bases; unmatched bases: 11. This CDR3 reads CASSLLRDRLANYGYTF. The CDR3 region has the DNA TGTGCCAGCAGCCTACTCCGGGACAGGTTAGCTAACTATGGCTACACCTTC.